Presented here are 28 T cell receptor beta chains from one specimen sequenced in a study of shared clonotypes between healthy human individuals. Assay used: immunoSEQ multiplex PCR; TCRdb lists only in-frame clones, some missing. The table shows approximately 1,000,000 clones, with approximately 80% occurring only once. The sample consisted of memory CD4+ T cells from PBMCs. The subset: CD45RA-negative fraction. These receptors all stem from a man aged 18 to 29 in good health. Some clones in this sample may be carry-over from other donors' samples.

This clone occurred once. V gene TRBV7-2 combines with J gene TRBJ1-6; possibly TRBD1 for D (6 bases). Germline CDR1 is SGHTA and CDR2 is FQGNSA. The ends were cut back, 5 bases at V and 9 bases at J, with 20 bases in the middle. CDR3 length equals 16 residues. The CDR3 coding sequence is TGTGCCAGCAGCCCGACGACAGGCACATTAACTTCACCCCTCCACTTT. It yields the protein CASSPTTGTLTSPLHF.

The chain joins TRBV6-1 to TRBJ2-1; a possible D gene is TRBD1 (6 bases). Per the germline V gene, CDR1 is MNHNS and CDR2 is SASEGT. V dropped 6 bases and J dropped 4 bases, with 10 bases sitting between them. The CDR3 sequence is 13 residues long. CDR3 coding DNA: TGTGCCAGCAGAAGGACAGCATACAATGAGCAGTTCTTC. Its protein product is CASRRTAYNEQFF.

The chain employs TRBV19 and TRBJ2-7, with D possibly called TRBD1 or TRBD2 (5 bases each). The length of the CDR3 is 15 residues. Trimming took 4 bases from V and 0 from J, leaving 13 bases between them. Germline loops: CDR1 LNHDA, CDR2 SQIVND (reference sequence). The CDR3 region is CASSRGPSYSYEQYF. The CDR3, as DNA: TGTGCCAGTAGTAGGGGACCCAGCTACTCCTACGAGCAGTACTTC.

CDR3 amino acids: CASSDRGGYTF. Here the CDR3 DNA reads TGTGCCAGCAGTGACAGGGGTGGCTACACCTTC. The V and J genes are TRBV6-1 and TRBJ1-2; perhaps TRBD1 as D (6 bases). CDR3 length equals 11 residues. Per germline, CDR1 MNHNS and CDR2 SASEGT. Trimming cost V 3 bases and J 7 bases, with 6 bases left between them.

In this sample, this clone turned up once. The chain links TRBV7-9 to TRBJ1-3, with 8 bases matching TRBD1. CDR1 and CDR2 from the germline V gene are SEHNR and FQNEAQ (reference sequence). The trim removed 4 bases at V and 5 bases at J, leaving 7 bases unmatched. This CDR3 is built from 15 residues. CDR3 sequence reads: CASSSDRGRRNTIYF. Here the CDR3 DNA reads TGTGCCAGCAGCTCCGACAGGGGTCGAAGAAACACCATATATTTT. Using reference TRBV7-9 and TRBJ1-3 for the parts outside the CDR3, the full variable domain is DTGVSQNPRHKITKRGQNVTFRCDPISEHNRLYWYRQTLGQGPEFLTYFQNEAQLEKSRLLSDRFSAERPKGSFSTLEIQRTEQGDSAMYLCASSSDRGRRNTIYFGEGSWLTVV.

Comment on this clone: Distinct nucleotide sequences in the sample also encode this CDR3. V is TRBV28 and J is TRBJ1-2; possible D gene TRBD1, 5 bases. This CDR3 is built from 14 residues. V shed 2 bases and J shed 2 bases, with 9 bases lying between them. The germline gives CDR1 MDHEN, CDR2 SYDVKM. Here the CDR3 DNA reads TGTGCCAGCAGTTTAGTCGACAGCAACTATGGCTACACCTTC. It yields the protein CASSLVDSNYGYTF.

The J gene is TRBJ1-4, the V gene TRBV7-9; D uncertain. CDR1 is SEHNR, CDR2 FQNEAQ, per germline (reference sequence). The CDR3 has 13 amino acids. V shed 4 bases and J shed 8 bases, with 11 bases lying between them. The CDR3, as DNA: TGTGCCAGCAGCTCCCCCGGGGAGGAAAAACTGTTTTTT. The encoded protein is CASSSPGEEKLFF.

Here the CDR3 reads CASSDQPNTGELFF. In DNA form, the CDR3 reads TGTGCCAGCAGTGACCAACCAAACACCGGGGAGCTGTTTTTT. The gene calls are TRBV6-1 and TRBJ2-2; no clear D. V lost 3 bases, J lost 2 bases, and 7 bases lay in between. This CDR3 is 14 amino acids long. The germline CDR1 and CDR2 sequences are MNHNS and SASEGT.

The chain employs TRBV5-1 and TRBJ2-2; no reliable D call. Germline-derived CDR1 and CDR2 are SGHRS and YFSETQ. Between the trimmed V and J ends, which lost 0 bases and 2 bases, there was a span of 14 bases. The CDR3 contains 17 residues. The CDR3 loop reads CASSLAGGVTNTGELFF. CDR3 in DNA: TGCGCCAGCAGCTTGGCCGGTGGGGTGACTAACACCGGGGAGCTGTTTTTT.

CDR3 region: CAWSVRWGDIPWVGQYF. The CDR3 DNA sequence: TGTGCCTGGAGTGTACGATGGGGTGACATTCCCTGGGTTGGGCAGTACTTC. The chain employs TRBV30 and TRBJ2-7; D gene uncertain. The CDR3 runs to 17 residues. V was shortened by 0 bases and J by 9 bases, with 27 bases between the two germline ends. CDR1 GTSNPN and CDR2 SVGIG come from the germline V gene (reference sequence).

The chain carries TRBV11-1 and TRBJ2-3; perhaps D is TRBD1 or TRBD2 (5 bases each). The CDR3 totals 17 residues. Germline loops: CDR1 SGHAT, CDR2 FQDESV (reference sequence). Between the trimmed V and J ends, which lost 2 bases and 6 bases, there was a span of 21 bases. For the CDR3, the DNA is TGTGCCAGCAGCTTACGGGGATGGACGGGTCCAGGGGATACGCAGTATTTT. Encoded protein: CASSLRGWTGPGDTQYF.

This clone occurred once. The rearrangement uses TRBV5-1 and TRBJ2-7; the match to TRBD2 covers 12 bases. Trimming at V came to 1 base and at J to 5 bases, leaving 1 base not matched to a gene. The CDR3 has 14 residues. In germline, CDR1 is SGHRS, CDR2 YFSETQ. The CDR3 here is CASSLLAGGHEQYF. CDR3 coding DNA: TGCGCCAGCAGCTTGCTAGCGGGAGGGCACGAGCAGTACTTC.

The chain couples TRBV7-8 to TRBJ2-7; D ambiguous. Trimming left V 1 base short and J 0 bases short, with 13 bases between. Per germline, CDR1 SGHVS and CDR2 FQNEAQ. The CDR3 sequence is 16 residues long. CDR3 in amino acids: CASSLGAIPRSYEQYF. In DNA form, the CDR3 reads TGTGCCAGCAGCTTAGGAGCCATCCCTCGCTCCTACGAGCAGTACTTC.

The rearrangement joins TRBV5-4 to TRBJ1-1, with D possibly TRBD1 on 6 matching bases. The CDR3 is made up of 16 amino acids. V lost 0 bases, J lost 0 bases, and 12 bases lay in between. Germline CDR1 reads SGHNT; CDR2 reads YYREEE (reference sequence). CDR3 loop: CASSLAKGVLNTEAFF. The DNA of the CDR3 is TGTGCCAGCAGCTTGGCCAAGGGGGTATTGAACACTGAAGCTTTCTTT. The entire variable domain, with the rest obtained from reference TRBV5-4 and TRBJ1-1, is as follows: ETGVTQSPTHLIKTRGQQVTLRCSSQSGHNTVSWYQQALGQGPQFIFQYYREEENGRGNFPPRFSGLQFPNYSSELNVNALELDDSALYLCASSLAKGVLNTEAFFGQGTRLTVV.

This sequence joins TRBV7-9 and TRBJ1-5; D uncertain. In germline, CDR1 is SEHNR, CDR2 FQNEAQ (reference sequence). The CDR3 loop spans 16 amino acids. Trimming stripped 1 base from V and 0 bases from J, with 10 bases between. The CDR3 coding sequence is TGTGCCAGCAGCTTAGTCGGCGGCTCTAGCAATCAGCCCCAGCATTTT. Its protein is CASSLVGGSSNQPQHF.

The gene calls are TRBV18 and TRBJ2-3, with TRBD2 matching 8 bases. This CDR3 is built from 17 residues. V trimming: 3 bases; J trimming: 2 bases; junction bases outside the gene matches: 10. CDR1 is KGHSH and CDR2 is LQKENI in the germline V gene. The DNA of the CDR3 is TGTGCCAGCTCACCCCTCTCGGAACTAGCGGCCACAGATACGCAGTATTTT. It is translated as CASSPLSELAATDTQYF.

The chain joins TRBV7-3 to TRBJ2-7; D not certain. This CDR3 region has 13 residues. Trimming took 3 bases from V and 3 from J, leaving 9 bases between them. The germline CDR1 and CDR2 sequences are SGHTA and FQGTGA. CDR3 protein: CASSFNPGYEQYF. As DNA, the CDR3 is TGTGCCAGCAGCTTCAACCCTGGCTACGAGCAGTACTTC.

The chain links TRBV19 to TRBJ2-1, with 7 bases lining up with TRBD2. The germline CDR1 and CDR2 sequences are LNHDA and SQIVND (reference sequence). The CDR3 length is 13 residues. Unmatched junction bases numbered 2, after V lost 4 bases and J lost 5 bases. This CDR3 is CASSTRGDNEQFF. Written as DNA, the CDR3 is TGTGCCAGTAGTACCCGGGGGGACAATGAGCAGTTCTTC.

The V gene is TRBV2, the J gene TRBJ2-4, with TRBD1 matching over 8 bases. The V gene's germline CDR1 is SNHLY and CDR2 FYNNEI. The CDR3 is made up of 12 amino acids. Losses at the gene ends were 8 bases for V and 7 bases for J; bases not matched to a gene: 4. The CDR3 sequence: CASQDRENIQYF. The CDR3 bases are TGTGCCAGCCAGGACAGGGAGAACATTCAGTACTTC.

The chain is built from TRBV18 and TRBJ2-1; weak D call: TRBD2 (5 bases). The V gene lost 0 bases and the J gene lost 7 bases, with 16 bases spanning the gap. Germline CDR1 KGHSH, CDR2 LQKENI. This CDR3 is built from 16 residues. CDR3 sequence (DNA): TGTGCCAGCTCACCACCGTTAAACGGGATCATAAATGAGCAGTTCTTC. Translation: CASSPPLNGIINEQFF.

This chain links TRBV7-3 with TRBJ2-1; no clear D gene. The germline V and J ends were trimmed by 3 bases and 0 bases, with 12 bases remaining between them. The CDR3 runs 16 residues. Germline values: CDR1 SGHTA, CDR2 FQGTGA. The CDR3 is CASSFRKAFSYNEQFF. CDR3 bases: TGTGCCAGCAGCTTCCGGAAGGCGTTCTCCTACAATGAGCAGTTCTTC.

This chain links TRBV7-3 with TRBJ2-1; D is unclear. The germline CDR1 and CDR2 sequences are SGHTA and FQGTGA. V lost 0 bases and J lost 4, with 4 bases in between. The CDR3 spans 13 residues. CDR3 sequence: CASSLTPYNEQFF. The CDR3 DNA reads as TGTGCCAGCAGCTTAACGCCGTACAATGAGCAGTTCTTC. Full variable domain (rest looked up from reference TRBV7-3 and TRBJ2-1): GAGVSQTPSNKVTEKGKYVELRCDPISGHTALYWYRQSLGQGPEFLIYFQGTGAADDSGLPNDRFFAVRPEGSVSTLKIQRTERGDSAVYLCASSLTPYNEQFFGPGTRLTVL.

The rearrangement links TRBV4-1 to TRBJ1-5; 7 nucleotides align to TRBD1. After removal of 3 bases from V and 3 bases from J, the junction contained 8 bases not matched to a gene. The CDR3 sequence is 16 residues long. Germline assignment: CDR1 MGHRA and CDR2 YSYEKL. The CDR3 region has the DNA TGCGCCAGCAGCCACCCCCAGGGGGGATTCAATCAGCCCCAGCATTTT. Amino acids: CASSHPQGGFNQPQHF.

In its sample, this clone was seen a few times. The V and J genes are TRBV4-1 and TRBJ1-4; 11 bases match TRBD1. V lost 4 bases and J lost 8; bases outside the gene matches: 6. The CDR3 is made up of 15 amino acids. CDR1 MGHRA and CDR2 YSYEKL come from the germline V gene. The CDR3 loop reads CASSLPGTGGEKLFF. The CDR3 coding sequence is TGCGCCAGCAGCCTACCCGGGACAGGGGGAGAAAAACTGTTTTTT.

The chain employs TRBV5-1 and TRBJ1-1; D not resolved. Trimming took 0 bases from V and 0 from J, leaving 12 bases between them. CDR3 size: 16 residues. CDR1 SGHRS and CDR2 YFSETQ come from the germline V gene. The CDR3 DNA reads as TGCGCCAGCAGCTTGGGTGGACTGGCCCTGAACACTGAAGCTTTCTTT. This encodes CASSLGGLALNTEAFF. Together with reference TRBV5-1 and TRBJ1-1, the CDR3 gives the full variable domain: KAGVTQTPRYLIKTRGQQVTLSCSPISGHRSVSWYQQTPGQGLQFLFEYFSETQRNKGNFPGRFSGRQFSNSRSEMNVSTLELGDSALYLCASSLGGLALNTEAFFGQGTRLTVV.

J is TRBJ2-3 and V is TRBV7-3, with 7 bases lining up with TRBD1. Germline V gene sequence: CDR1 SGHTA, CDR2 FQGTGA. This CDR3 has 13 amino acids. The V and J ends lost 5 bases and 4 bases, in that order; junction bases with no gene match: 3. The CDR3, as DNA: TGTGCCAGCAGCCCAGGGGGAGCAGATACGCAGTATTTT. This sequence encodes CASSPGGADTQYF.

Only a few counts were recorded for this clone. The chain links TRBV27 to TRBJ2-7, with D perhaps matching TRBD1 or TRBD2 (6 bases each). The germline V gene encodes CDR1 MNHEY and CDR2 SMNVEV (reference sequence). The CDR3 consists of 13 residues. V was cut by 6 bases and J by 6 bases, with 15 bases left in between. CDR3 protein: CASRSFRGGEQYF. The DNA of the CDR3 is TGTGCCAGCAGGTCATTCAGGGGAGGCGAGCAGTACTTC.

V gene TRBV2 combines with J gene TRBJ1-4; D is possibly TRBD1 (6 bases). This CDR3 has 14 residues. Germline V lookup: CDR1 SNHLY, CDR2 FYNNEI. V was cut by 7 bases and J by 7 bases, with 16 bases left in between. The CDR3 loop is CASIRGRTGEKLFF. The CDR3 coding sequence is TGTGCCAGCATCAGGGGACGGACGGGTGAAAAACTGTTTTTT.